The 8 T cell receptor beta chains below come from one sample, sequenced in a study of Tregs in tolerant kidney transplant recipients. Related graft donors supplied nonmyeloablative bone marrow transplants, and mixed chimerism was transient. The assay was immunoSEQ multiplex PCR, and TCRdb's table has in-frame clones only and misses some. The repertoire shows 23,000 or so clones; the top ten hold under 5%. Specimen: CD4+ T cells from blood (PBMCs), collected 6 months after the transplant. Receptor source: a human patient who received a combined kidney and bone marrow transplant. Some T cells may be transferred from the graft donor.

Points on this clone: Read data end 3 residues before the CDR3 end; the end is taken from the germline J gene. The rearrangement uses TRBV7-8 and TRBJ1-6; unclear D gene. V was trimmed by 1 base and J by 8 bases, leaving 9 bases between them. CDR3 size: 14 residues. Germline-derived CDR1 and CDR2 are SGHVS and FQNEAQ. The part of the CDR3 DNA that was read is TGTGCCAGCAGCTTAGTGGGCGACCATTCACCC. Translation gives CASSLVGDHSP. The entire CDR3 protein is CASSLVGDHSPLHF.

A note on this clone: The read stops 3 residues short of the end of the CDR3; the missing end is completed from the germline J gene. The V gene is TRBV7-9, the J gene TRBJ1-1, with 9 bases matching TRBD1. The J segment lost 5 bases and the V segment lost 7 bases, leaving 5 bases of the junction unmatched. There are 13 residues in the CDR3. Germline CDR1 is SEHNR and CDR2 is FQNEAQ (reference sequence). The chain's CDR3 is CASILGTGTEAFF. The CDR3 DNA, read in part, is TGTGCCAGCATCCTGGGGACAGGGACTGAA.

Remarks on this clone: The read is 3 residues too short to cover the CDR3 end, so that end is filled in from the germline J gene. The chain couples TRBV19 to TRBJ2-7; 12 positions match TRBD2. Trimming removed 1 base from V and 3 bases from J; junction bases left unmatched: 4. The CDR3 spans 16 residues. Germline CDR1 LNHDA, CDR2 SQIVND (reference sequence). The CDR3 sequence: CASSIGTSGIIYEQYF. Partial CDR3 DNA: TGTGCCAGTAGTATAGGGACTAGCGGGATTATCTACGAG. Combining the CDR3 with reference TRBV19 and TRBJ2-7 gives the whole variable domain DGGITQSPKYLFRKEGQNVTLSCEQNLNHDAMYWYRQDPGQGLRLIYYSQIVNDFQKGDIAEGYSVSREKKESFPLTVTSAQKNPTAFYLCASSIGTSGIIYEQYFGPGTRLTVT.

Remarks on this clone: The read ends 3 residues shy of where the CDR3 ends; the end is completed using the germline J gene. The chain joins TRBV2 to TRBJ2-2; 7 bases align to TRBD1. The germline CDR1 and CDR2 sequences are SNHLY and FYNNEI. The length of the CDR3 is 15 residues. V lost 5 bases to trimming and J lost 0 bases; unmatched junction nucleotides: 3. CDR3 amino acids: CASSRQGANTGELFF. The CDR3 bases that were read are TGTGCCAGCAGTCGTCAGGGGGCGAACACCGGGGAG. The entire variable domain, with the rest obtained from reference TRBV2 and TRBJ2-2, is as follows: EPEVTQTPSHQVTQMGQEVILRCVPISNHLYFYWYRQILGQKVEFLVSFYNNEISEKSEIFDDQFSVERPDGSNFTLKIRSTKLEDSAMYFCASSRQGANTGELFFGEGSRLTVL.

With respect to this clone: The read finishes 3 residues shy of the CDR3 end, and the germline J gene is used to complete it. The genes are TRBV19 and TRBJ2-4; 7 nucleotides match TRBD2. The V segment lost 2 bases and the J segment 0 bases; nucleotides outside the gene matches: 1. The germline gives CDR1 LNHDA, CDR2 SQIVND (reference sequence). The CDR3 runs to 15 residues. The CDR3 region is CASSISGVAKNIQYF. CDR3 bases read: TGTGCCAGTAGTATAAGCGGGGTAGCCAAAAACATT.

A word on this clone: From the germline J gene comes the end of the CDR3, since the read stops 3 residues before it. The sample contains more than one DNA sequence encoding this CDR3. The rearrangement links TRBV18 to TRBJ2-1, with TRBD2 matching over 8 bases. The V gene end was trimmed by 4 bases and the J gene end by 0 bases; junction bases not matched to a gene: 5. There are 16 residues in the CDR3. Germline assignment: CDR1 KGHSH and CDR2 LQKENI. CDR3 region: CASSRTSGSSYNEQFF. Incomplete CDR3 DNA: TGTGCCAGCTCACGAACGAGCGGGAGCTCCTACAATGAG. Drawing the rest from reference TRBV18 and TRBJ2-1, the complete variable domain is NAGVMQNPRHLVRRRGQEARLRCSPMKGHSHVYWYRQLPEEGLKFMVYLQKENIIDESGMPKERFSAEFPKEGPSILRIQQVVRGDSAAYFCASSRTSGSSYNEQFFGPGTRLTVL.

A note on this clone: Read sequence stops 3 residues before the CDR3 end, and the germline J gene provides the missing end. The chain recombines TRBV20-1 with TRBJ2-1; 9 bases are shared with TRBD1. The germline gives CDR1 DFQATT, CDR2 SNEGSKA (reference sequence). This CDR3 region has 13 residues. Unmatched junction bases numbered 2, after V lost 6 bases and J lost 2 bases. The CDR3 region is CSARDRAYNEQFF. Incomplete CDR3 DNA: TGCAGTGCCAGGGACAGGGCCTACAATGAG.

In regard to this clone: Read sequence stops 3 residues before the CDR3 end, and the germline J gene provides the missing end. V gene TRBV18 combines with J gene TRBJ2-1; 11 bases are a match to TRBD2. CDR3 length: 16 residues. V was clipped by 6 bases and J by 6 bases; unmatched bases: 10. Germline loops: CDR1 KGHSH, CDR2 LQKENI. The covered CDR3 bases are TGTGCCAGCTCCCCTACCAGACTAGCGGGACTCAATGAG. Encoded protein: CASSPTRLAGLNE. The complete CDR3 protein is CASSPTRLAGLNEQFF.